This T cell receptor beta chain was observed in a study of cytomegalovirus exposure and HLA in healthy donors (dated by TCRdb to about 2017). Describing the broader study: An earlier analysis of roughly 570 of the donors reported 276 Gb of sequence data and around 120 million unique TCR beta sequences obtained from roughly 180 million T cells. An early release covering roughly 640 HLA-typed donors comprised 300 to 350 gigabases of sequencing data and about 90 million unique TCR sequences. A handful of DR-DQ haplotypes were handled as single units for association and clustering because linkage in the cohort was strong. To predict cytomegalovirus infection status, the study brought together high-throughput TCR immunosequencing, statistical association of individual TCRs with disease status, and machine learning. Along with the approximately 620-subject first cohort, a separate validation cohort of over a hundred different subjects was used. Of the 398 genotyped donors, approximately 82% fell in the genetic ancestry cluster associated with self-reported Caucasian donors. Genome-wide SNP genotypes for about 65% of the 666 donors were used in a later genetic analysis, which treated that subset as a discovery cohort. HLA typing covered class I and class II loci at four-digit resolution. All discovery cohort repertoires had been generated on a single sequencing platform. Rather than drawing on any new phenotypic data, the later analysis identified candidate immune exposures from TCR beta sequences and the way those sequences occurred across donors. The study aimed to test whether cataloging public T cell receptors could reveal signatures of past pathogen exposure. Donor age, sex, ethnicity and CMV serostatus were compiled alongside the repertoire data. The number of typed donors differed by locus: roughly 629-630 for A, B, C, DRB1 and DQB1; approximately 530 for DQA1; over 600 for DPA1; and about 450 for DPB1. In an earlier analysis of a few hundred of the donors, high-throughput TCR beta sequencing was used to judge whether each TCR beta V gene segment behaved as functional or pseudogenic. The T cell repertoires of some 700 subjects were profiled by immunosequencing and related to cytomegalovirus serostatus. A later analysis re-examined previously published TCR beta repertoires from about 700 donors and added high-resolution HLA genotyping to investigate patterns of TCR occurrence. Across around 400 genotyped donors of the cohort, an average of roughly 200,000 unique TCR beta nucleotide sequences per donor were sequenced, and roughly a sixth of those sequences were non-productive. What the study reported, not specific to this receptor: According to a later analysis, parvovirus B19, influenza, CMV and Epstein-Barr virus appeared linked to several top co-occurrence clusters. The authors suggested that the approach could potentially be extended to other disease states and immunological phenotypes. A later genetic analysis associated a missense DCLRE1C variant with V-gene and J-gene trimming of TCR beta chains, and an independent cohort replicated the association. HLA typing was unavailable for some donors at each locus, so association tests used only the typed subset. Linkage disequilibrium might explain the correlated functional status among segregating V segments, but an unknown experimental factor could not be excluded. Only TCR beta chains were sequenced in this cohort, and the absence of alpha or paired-chain data limited detectable features. In the study, 150 to 200 TCR beta chains were listed as associated with cytomegalovirus. A further reported finding was that TCR beta sequences accurately predicted the HLA-A and HLA-B alleles for most subjects in the first cohort. In a later analysis, HLA-associated TCR beta chains were found to be more clonally expanded and to have lower generation probabilities than equally common non-associated chains. Roughly uniform sequencing depth across donors was assumed in presence/absence analyses, although this assumption may not hold. Approximately 16 rarely observed V segments, including chromosome 9 orphons, were excluded from the earlier analysis of several hundred of the donors because counts were too low. In an earlier analysis of approximately 600 of the donors, most TCR beta V segments were observed in productive rearrangements about 87% or about 30% of the time, broadly matching IMGT annotations. According to a later analysis, most CMV-associated TCR beta chains appeared to be HLA-restricted, and the HLA associations seemed to be driven largely by CMV exposure. In a later analysis, TCR association rates were found to vary across HLA loci, with the most associated TCRs seen for DRB1 alleles and the fewest for HLA-C alleles. Immune exposure information for the cohort was limited to CMV serostatus. The classifier was reported to diagnose cytomegalovirus status with high specificity and sensitivity in both the original cohort and the validation cohort. A group of highly shared sequence variants was considered likely to be a technical artifact of the sequencing pipeline. Across donors, most TCR sequences were observed very rarely, whereas some public TCRs were present in many individuals. In vitro tests confirmed that a few of the cytomegalovirus-associated TCR beta chains recognize cytomegalovirus antigens. At a false discovery rate of 0.05, a later analysis linked 15,000 to 20,000 TCR beta sequences to specific HLA alleles. Strong co-occurrence of HLA alleles, especially DR and DQ, made assigning TCR associations to individual alleles difficult. In a later genetic analysis, fewer N-insertions in productive TCRs were reported among donors in an Asian-associated ancestry cluster than the approximately 710-donor mean. The 87-base-pair reads could not distinguish some IMGT-functional V segments, including TRBV6-2 and TRBV6-3, so those segments were excluded.

The cohort consisted of approximately 670 healthy bone marrow donors. At the time of sampling, every cohort member was nominally healthy, though immune exposures that went unrecorded were likely present. The donor was CMV seropositive and was included in the group of approximately 300 seropositive cohort members. Each donor provided a peripheral blood sample, and peripheral blood mononuclear cells were used for TCR beta sequencing. The Qiagen DNeasy Blood Extraction Kit was used to extract genomic DNA from the blood cell samples. Its CDR3 holds 13 amino acids, cysteine through phenylalanine. The kept DNA is CDR3 alone, 39 bases in frame from the first base. V and J are truncated by 8 bases and 5 bases respectively, leaving an intervening sequence of 14 bases. The germline V gene encodes CDR1 LNHDA and CDR2 SQIVND (reference sequence). The method was the immunoSEQ multiplex PCR assay. For the multiplex PCR, a mixture combining 60 forward primers for TCR Vbeta segments and 13 reverse primers for TCR Jbeta segments was used. The CDR3 region of rearranged TCR beta genes was amplified from genomic DNA with a multiplex PCR assay. The Illumina HiSeq System was used to sequence the amplified TCR beta libraries as 87-base-pair reads. As for the authors' bioinformatics: A later analysis counted tens of millions of unique TCR beta chains across the 690 or so repertoires, and roughly 11 million of these chains were shared by at least two donors. Raw reads were error-corrected and collapsed into unique sequences with a nearest-neighbor algorithm that merged closely related sequences to remove PCR and sequencing errors. V, D and J gene segments were assigned by aligning CDR3 sequences to IMGT reference sequences. For a sequence to be retained, a match of at least six nucleotides was required to both a V gene segment and a J gene segment. A rearrangement counted as productive if the CDR3 had no stop codons and remained in frame with V and J, and every other rearrangement counted as non-productive. Following IMGT convention, CDR3 was defined as the stretch from the second conserved V-encoded cysteine to the conserved J-encoded phenylalanine. The earlier analysis of about 530 of the donors excluded any sequence lacking an unambiguous match to a single V gene segment. An earlier analysis of 587 of the donors called V segments functional above 56.7% productive rearrangements and segregating when the between-donor standard deviation exceeded 5%. A statistical classification framework was built to diagnose cytomegalovirus status from the catalog of TCR beta chain sequences. A later analysis assigned V and J genes by comparing TCR nucleotide sequences with IMGT/GENE-DB human TR gene sequences. The TCRdist pipeline was used in a later analysis to assign CDR3 sequences and most-parsimonious VDJ recombination scenarios. In a later analysis, each TCR beta chain was defined by its CDR3 amino acid sequence together with its V-gene family, and reads lacking a unique V-gene family were excluded. To address suspected cross-contamination and a sequencing artifact, a later analysis removed roughly 580 highly shared, low-generation-probability nucleotide sequences. In a later analysis, a clonal expansion index for each public chain was calculated from normalized within-repertoire ranks of inferred template counts. In a later analysis, generation probabilities were computed with a VDJ recombination model fitted to out-of-frame rearrangements, and the resulting probabilities were checked against IGoR. Hypergeometric tests were used in a later analysis to score TCR-TCR, TCR-HLA and TCR-CMV co-occurrence, with a repertoire-size bias correction applied to the TCR pairs. To estimate false discovery rates, a later analysis permuted the HLA or CMV assignments 20 times. In a later analysis, co-occurring TCRs were grouped using DBSCAN, and TCRdist sequence similarity was added for clustering within HLA-allele-positive subsets. Repertoires with fewer than 30,000 or more than 120,000 public chains, plus five repertoires with anomalous nucleotide sharing, were excluded from co-occurrence clustering. Not all clones reach the TCRdb copy of this immuneACCESS table, which keeps in-frame sequences only. Checked studies attribute under half of the gap to unresolved V genes and leave the rest unexplained. The V and J calls and clone size were taken over from that table, and D and trimming were inferred from the DNA. The record for this sample contains around 34,000 clones. The ten biggest clones cover approximately 2% of the sample.

Worth noting for this clone: There is no known antigen for this receptor.

This sequence was found in a woman in her 40s in good health and CMV-seropositive. The sequenced sample was PBMCs. This sequence uses TRBV19 and TRBJ2-3; the D gene cannot be named for sure. The nucleotide sequence is TGTGCCAGTTCACCGTCTTACGGAGATACGCAGTATTTT. Its protein reads: CASSPSYGDTQYF. The reference TRBV19 and TRBJ2-3 proteins fill in what lies around the CDR3, so the full variable domain reads DGGITQSPKYLFRKEGQNVTLSCEQNLNHDAMYWYRQDPGQGLRLIYYSQIVNDFQKGDIAEGYSVSREKKESFPLTVTSAQKNPTAFYLCASSPSYGDTQYFGPGTRLTVL.